This entry lists 22 T cell receptor beta chains sequenced from one sample in a study of response to subunit inactivated influenza vaccine. TCRdb reprocessed the RT-PCR reads via MiXCR and lists one record per CDR3 protein. Altogether fewer than 600,000 distinct CDR3 sequences are present, roughly 7.6% being singletons, with the ten largest covering around 14%. This sample comprised PBMCs from blood, obtained 23 to 25 months after vaccination. Receptors were obtained from a man aged 50-75 years who received an inactivated influenza vaccine.

CDR3 amino acids: CSVIIVAGRGTDTQYF. The CDR3 DNA follows: TGCAGCGTCATTATCGTAGCCGGGAGAGGGACAGATACGCAGTATTTT. The chain recombines TRBV29-1 with TRBJ2-3; TRBD2 might be the D (6 bases). The V gene lost 6 bases and the J gene lost 3 bases, with 22 bases spanning the gap. From germline, CDR1 is SQVTM and CDR2 ANQGSEA. CDR3 length: 16 amino acids.

V is TRBV6-2 or TRBV6-3 and J is TRBJ2-1; D may be TRBD1 or TRBD2 (5 bases each). Germline V gene data show CDR1 as MNHEY and CDR2 as SVGEGT. V gave up 0 bases and J gave up 10 bases, with 10 bases separating them. The CDR3 loop spans 13 amino acids. The CDR3 sequence: CASSYSTGREQFF. The CDR3 DNA sequence: TGTGCCAGCAGTTACTCTACGGGGCGGGAGCAGTTCTTC.

The table lists this clonotype with many counts. The J gene is TRBJ2-3, the V gene TRBV6-2 or TRBV6-3, with D uncertain. Germline CDR1 and CDR2: MNHEY and SVGEGT. The CDR3 spans 12 residues. V shed 6 bases and J shed 4 bases, with 8 bases lying between them. CDR3 sequence: CASSTKADTQYF. CDR3 sequence (DNA): TGTGCCAGCAGCACAAAAGCAGATACGCAGTATTTT.

This clonotype was seen only a few times. V is TRBV7-8 and J is TRBJ2-3; D not resolved. V was cut by 2 bases and J by 7 bases, with 4 bases left in between. Germline V gives CDR1 SGHVS, CDR2 FQNEAQ. The CDR3 length is 11 residues. As DNA, the CDR3 is TGTGCCAGCAGCTTAAAACATACGCAGTATTTT. Translating gives CASSLKHTQYF.

This clonotype was counted at least ten times. The CDR3 nucleotides are TGTGCCAGCAGCTTCCAGGGGGCCACCGGGGAGCTGTTTTTT. It yields the protein CASSFQGATGELFF. The J gene is TRBJ2-2, the V gene TRBV7-2; 8 positions match TRBD1. V trimming: 3 bases; J trimming: 4 bases; junction bases outside the gene matches: 1. The CDR3 length is 14 residues. Per germline, CDR1 SGHTA and CDR2 FQGNSA.

In its sample, this clonotype was seen many times. The chain carries TRBV25-1 and TRBJ2-7; D remains ambiguous. The V and J ends lost 3 bases and 6 bases respectively, with 6 bases between them. Germline V lookup: CDR1 MGHDK, CDR2 SYGVNS. The CDR3 totals 11 residues. The CDR3 region has the DNA TGTGCCAGCAGTGACGTGGGCGAGCAGTACTTC. Amino acid sequence: CASSDVGEQYF.

This clonotype was recorded at least ten times. This CDR3 is CASSIRVNEQFF. CDR3 bases: TGCGCCAGCAGCATCCGGGTGAATGAGCAGTTCTTC. The rearrangement links TRBV5-1 to TRBJ2-1; no reliable D call. V dropped 4 bases and J dropped 7 bases, with 9 bases sitting between them. The CDR3 consists of 12 residues. Per the germline V gene, CDR1 is SGHRS and CDR2 is YFSETQ.

This clonotype has a count of ten or more. This chain connects TRBV3-1 to TRBJ1-6; 9 bases agree with TRBD1. CDR3 size: 15 residues. V lost 2 bases, J lost 8 bases, and 4 bases stayed unmatched. Germline CDR1 LGHDT, CDR2 YNNKEL (reference sequence). CDR3 sequence reads: CASSQTTGGYSPLHF. The CDR3 DNA is TGTGCCAGCAGCCAAACGACAGGGGGTTATTCACCCCTCCACTTT.

V usage is TRBV12-3 or TRBV12-4 and J usage is TRBJ1-6, with 7 positions matching TRBD1. This CDR3 is 14 amino acids long. After removal of 6 bases from V and 8 bases from J, the junction contained 7 bases not matched to a gene. In DNA, the CDR3 is TGTGCCAGCAGCCCCAGGGGGGGCGATTCACCCCTCCACTTT. Protein product: CASSPRGGDSPLHF.

V usage is TRBV10-3 and J usage is TRBJ1-3, with D hard to call. This CDR3 region has 15 residues. Germline assignment: CDR1 ENHRY and CDR2 SYGVKD. V lost 7 bases and J 0 bases, leaving 13 bases between the germline ends. CDR3 amino acids: CAIMSGGNSGNTIYF. CDR3 in DNA: TGTGCCATCATGTCAGGTGGGAACTCTGGAAACACCATATATTTT.

This clonotype has only a few counts. The chain links TRBV7-2 to TRBJ2-5; D gene unclear. Trimming took off 5 bases at V and 5 bases at J, with 9 bases between the two ends. The CDR3 has 12 amino acids. CDR1 and CDR2 (germline): SGHTA, FQGNSA. The chain's CDR3 is CASSLNLETQYF. The CDR3 nucleotides are TGTGCCAGCAGCCTAAATTTGGAGACCCAGTACTTC.

This clonotype was seen only a few times. The genes are TRBV6-5 and TRBJ1-6; D gene uncertain. Germline V lookup: CDR1 MNHEY, CDR2 SVGAGI. Trimming pared 4 bases from V and 11 bases from J, leaving 15 bases between. CDR3 length: 14 amino acids. In nucleotides, the CDR3 is TGTGCCAGCAGTTCCTTGGGGAACAGTCCACCCCTCCACTTT. Its protein product is CASSSLGNSPPLHF.

This clonotype was detected only a few times. The rearrangement links TRBV29-1 to TRBJ2-3; D remains ambiguous. CDR1 is SQVTM and CDR2 is ANQGSEA in the germline V gene. This CDR3 is built from 14 residues. Trimming pared 7 bases from V and 1 base from J, leaving 15 bases between. The CDR3 DNA reads as TGCAGCGCTCCGACCGGCGAGGGCACAGATACGCAGTATTTT. Translation: CSAPTGEGTDTQYF.

This clonotype occurred a few times. J is TRBJ2-7 and V is TRBV7-9; TRBD2 agrees at 11 bases. CDR3 length: 15 amino acids. With 1 base clipped from V and 6 bases from J, the junction kept 5 bases outside the gene matches. Germline CDR1 SEHNR, CDR2 FQNEAQ (reference sequence). DNA of the CDR3: TGTGCCAGCAGCTTAGGACCTAGCGGGAGGAGCGAGCAGTACTTC. Residues: CASSLGPSGRSEQYF.

This clonotype showed up many times. The V and J genes are TRBV29-1 and TRBJ2-3; no clear D. Germline V CDR1 and CDR2: SQVTM, ANQGSEA. The CDR3 has 12 amino acids. V was clipped by 6 bases and J by 6 bases, with 13 bases between them. CDR3 nucleotides: TGCAGCGTACAGACATCCCTTGATACGCAGTATTTT. Protein product: CSVQTSLDTQYF.

This clonotype was seen more than once but under ten times. In nucleotides, the CDR3 is TGTGCCAGCAGTTTATTGGACCAGCCCCAGCATTTT. Its protein product is CASSLLDQPQHF. The chain combines TRBV12-3 or TRBV12-4 with TRBJ1-5; D gene ambiguous. CDR3 length: 12 amino acids. The germline V and J ends were trimmed by 2 bases and 7 bases, with 6 bases remaining between them.

The rearrangement uses TRBV4-1 and TRBJ1-6; D unresolved. V lost 4 bases to trimming and J lost 6 bases, with 10 bases between them. The CDR3 covers 14 residues. Germline V lookup: CDR1 MGHRA, CDR2 YSYEKL. In DNA, the CDR3 is TGCGCCAGCAGCCCAGTAGGGCCTAATTCACCCCTCCACTTT. It is translated as CASSPVGPNSPLHF.

This clonotype was detected ten times or more. The genes are TRBV4-1 and TRBJ2-7, with D possibly being TRBD1 (5 bases). This CDR3 region has 16 residues. Looked up from germline, CDR1 is MGHRA and CDR2 is YSYEKL. Trimming shortened V by 0 bases and J by 1 base, and 13 bases separated the two germline ends. As DNA, the CDR3 is TGCGCCAGCAGCCAAGAACAGGTCGGTTTTTCCTACGAGCAGTACTTC. As protein: CASSQEQVGFSYEQYF.

This clonotype occurred a few times. V gene TRBV9 combines with J gene TRBJ2-3; 9 bases align to TRBD2. The V gene end was trimmed by 2 bases and the J gene end by 4 bases; junction bases not matched to a gene: 2. From germline, CDR1 is SGDLS and CDR2 YYNGEE. The CDR3 consists of 14 residues. The CDR3 sequence is CASSVGTSPDTQYF. The CDR3 DNA sequence: TGTGCCAGCAGCGTGGGGACTAGCCCAGATACGCAGTATTTT.

The chain has TRBV11-1 and TRBJ2-1; a weak D match, TRBD2 (6 bases). Trimming left V 5 bases short and J 2 bases short, with 22 bases between. CDR3 length: 18 residues. Germline V CDR1 and CDR2: SGHAT, FQDESV (reference sequence). The CDR3 sequence: CASSARRVSDYTYNEQFF. CDR3 DNA: TGTGCCAGCAGCGCCCGGCGTGTATCGGACTACACCTACAATGAGCAGTTCTTC. Full variable domain (missing parts from reference TRBV11-1 and TRBJ2-1): EAEVAQSPRYKITEKSQAVAFWCDPISGHATLYWYRQILGQGPELLVQFQDESVVDDSQLPKDRFSAERLKGVDSTLKIQPAELGDSAMYLCASSARRVSDYTYNEQFFGPGTRLTVL.

This clonotype was found many times. V is TRBV12-3 or TRBV12-4 and J is TRBJ2-1, with 7 bases matching TRBD2. V was clipped by 3 bases and J by 6 bases; unmatched bases: 5. The CDR3 consists of 14 residues. Written as DNA, the CDR3 is TGTGCCAGCAGTTTTGCGGGAGCGTTCAATGAGCAGTTCTTC. Its translation is CASSFAGAFNEQFF.

V is TRBV27 and J is TRBJ2-1; 8 nucleotides line up with TRBD2. Germline assignment: CDR1 MNHEY and CDR2 SMNVEV (reference sequence). V was pared by 11 bases and J by 2 bases, with 2 bases of the junction left unmatched. The CDR3 is 12 amino acids. CDR3 sequence (DNA): TGTGCCGTCGGGAGGGCCTACAATGAGCAGTTCTTC. Encoded protein: CAVGRAYNEQFF.